This entry features one T cell receptor beta chain sequence. The data were taken from a study of OX40 agonist ivuxolimab in advanced cancers. Method: immunoSEQ multiplex PCR; TCRdb's copy keeps in-frame clones and lacks some. The repertoire holds nearly 80,000 clones, with 84% as singletons. The CDR3 length is 15 residues. The junction had 5 bases not matched to a gene; V was cut back by 7 bases and J by 1 base. Germline V gene data show CDR1 as MNHNS and CDR2 as SASEGT. The origin of this receptor is an adult with an advanced solid tumor such as melanoma, head and neck, liver or kidney cancer. This specimen consisted of CD4+ or CD8+ T cells sorted from blood, obtained in a trial of the OX40 agonist ivuxolimab. The V call is TRBV6-1, the J call TRBJ1-5, with 9 bases identical to TRBD1. CDR3 nucleotide sequence: TGTGCCAGCACCTGGACAGGGGACAGCAATCAGCCCCAGCATTTT. Its translation: CASTWTGDSNQPQHF.